The 18 T cell receptor beta chains reported below all come from one sample, sequenced in a study of blood T cell repertoires in COVID-19. The repertoire was sequenced with immunoSEQ multiplex PCR; TCRdb's copy has only in-frame clones and lacks some. In the table there are some 70,000 clones, roughly 80% of which are singletons. Sequenced sample: peripheral blood. The source is a woman aged 60-70 years with acute or convalescent COVID-19.

The V call is TRBV11-2, the J call TRBJ2-1; 10 nucleotides match TRBD1. With V trimmed by 2 bases and J by 5 bases, 9 bases remained unmatched. The CDR3 is 17 residues long. CDR1 and CDR2 from the germline V gene are SGHAT and FQNNGV. CDR3 bases: TGTGCCAGCAGCTTATTTTCAGCGGGACAGGGGAACAATGAGCAGTTCTTC. This encodes CASSLFSAGQGNNEQFF.

The DNA of the CDR3 is TGTGCCTCGGCGCGGGGAGCCAGCCAAGAGACCCAGTACTTC. It specifies CASARGASQETQYF. J is TRBJ2-5 and V is TRBV28, with D possibly TRBD2 on 6 matching bases. The CDR3 runs to 14 residues. The V end lost 11 bases, the J end lost 1 base, and 17 bases lay between the germline ends. Germline values: CDR1 MDHEN, CDR2 SYDVKM.

The chain joins TRBV19 to TRBJ1-5; TRBD1 might be the D (5 bases). CDR3 length equals 12 residues. Trimming removed 8 bases at V and 7 bases at J, with 12 bases between. Germline lookup yields CDR1 LNHDA and CDR2 SQIVND (reference sequence). The CDR3 protein is CASGKGWQPQHF. The CDR3 nucleotides are TGTGCCAGTGGTAAGGGGTGGCAGCCCCAGCATTTT.

The chain has TRBV6-2 or TRBV6-3 and TRBJ1-1; possible D gene TRBD1, 5 bases. The CDR3 covers 13 residues. Trimming removed 2 bases from V and 8 bases from J, with 12 bases in between. Germline V gene data show CDR1 as MNHEY and CDR2 as SVGEGT. The CDR3 reads CASSYETGYEAFF. The CDR3 DNA reads as TGTGCCAGCAGTTACGAAACAGGTTACGAAGCTTTCTTT.

The rearrangement links TRBV12-3 or TRBV12-4 to TRBJ2-7; D call uncertain. CDR3 length: 11 amino acids. Trimming took 5 bases from V and 7 from J, leaving 9 bases between them. The CDR3 reads CASSGHSEQYF. The CDR3 DNA sequence: TGTGCCAGCAGTGGGCACTCGGAGCAGTACTTC.

This chain links TRBV3-1 (or the pseudogene TRBV3-2) with TRBJ1-6; the D is unclear. V lost 2 bases and J 5 bases, leaving 4 bases between the germline ends. Germline values: CDR1 LGHDT, CDR2 YNNKEL (reference sequence). The CDR3 covers 13 residues. The CDR3 reads CASSQRDNSPLHF. The DNA of the CDR3 is TGTGCCAGCAGCCAACGGGATAATTCACCCCTCCACTTT.

The J gene is TRBJ2-5, the V gene TRBV5-4; the D gene is possibly TRBD2 (6 bases). In germline, CDR1 is SGHNT, CDR2 YYREEE (reference sequence). The V and J ends lost 0 bases and 4 bases respectively, with 13 bases between them. This CDR3 region has 15 residues. CDR3 nucleotide sequence: TGTGCCAGCAGCTTGGGGGTACCGGGAGTAGAGACCCAGTACTTC. Encoded protein: CASSLGVPGVETQYF.

The chain combines TRBV30 with TRBJ2-7; D may be TRBD1 (6 bases). Trimming removed 0 bases from V and 3 bases from J, with 12 bases in between. This CDR3 spans 14 amino acids. Per germline, CDR1 GTSNPN and CDR2 SVGIG (reference sequence). The CDR3 loop is CAWSVDRPIYEQYF. The CDR3 DNA sequence: TGTGCCTGGAGTGTGGACAGACCCATCTACGAGCAGTACTTC.

This clone occurred a few times. This chain links TRBV18 with TRBJ2-4, with 7 bases matching TRBD1. This CDR3 region has 17 residues. The V and J ends lost 0 bases and 0 bases, in that order; junction bases with no gene match: 5. Germline V gene lookup returns CDR1 KGHSH and CDR2 LQKENI. Here the CDR3 DNA reads TGTGCCAGCTCACCACCTTCGGGACAGATAGCCAAAAACATTCAGTACTTC. Translation: CASSPPSGQIAKNIQYF.

This rearrangement joins TRBV9 to TRBJ2-7; TRBD1 agrees at 7 bases. V dropped 3 bases and J dropped 2; count of bases not matched to a gene: 8. Germline CDR1 and CDR2: SGDLS and YYNGEE. This CDR3 region has 15 residues. The CDR3 sequence: CASSEEGTAPYEQYF. The CDR3 coding sequence is TGTGCCAGCAGCGAGGAAGGGACAGCTCCCTACGAGCAGTACTTC.

The CDR3 reads CASSQESGTSVVNEQFF. CDR3 DNA sequence: TGTGCCAGCAGCCAAGAGTCTGGGACTAGCGTGGTCAATGAGCAGTTCTTC. The rearrangement joins TRBV3-1 (or the pseudogene TRBV3-2) to TRBJ2-1, with 10 bases fitting TRBD2. The germline gives CDR1 LGHDT, CDR2 YNNKEL (reference sequence). After removal of 0 bases from V and 6 bases from J, the junction contained 8 bases not matched to a gene. This CDR3 contains 17 residues.

V and J are TRBV13 and TRBJ2-1; 7 nucleotides match TRBD1. The CDR3 has 15 amino acids. The V gene's germline CDR1 is PRHDT and CDR2 FYEKMQ (reference sequence). V was pared by 5 bases and J by 6 bases, with 10 bases of the junction left unmatched. The CDR3 region is CASSPTQDRSNEQFF. In DNA form, the CDR3 reads TGTGCCAGCAGCCCTACCCAGGACAGGTCCAATGAGCAGTTCTTC.

This sequence joins TRBV2 and TRBJ2-5, with a possible D match to TRBD2 (5 bases). Germline CDR1 SNHLY, CDR2 FYNNEI. V was clipped by 5 bases and J by 5 bases, with 18 bases between them. The CDR3 sequence is 15 residues long. Written as DNA, the CDR3 is TGTGCCAGCAGTACCGGACTCACATTGGGCGAGACCCAGTACTTC. It codes for CASSTGLTLGETQYF.

CDR3 loop: CASSLEPATNEKLFF. CDR3 DNA: TGTGCCAGCAGCTTAGAACCAGCAACTAATGAAAAACTGTTTTTT. The chain recombines TRBV11-2 with TRBJ1-4, with D uncertain. Germline V lookup: CDR1 SGHAT, CDR2 FQNNGV. Between the trimmed V and J ends, which lost 0 bases and 0 bases, there was a span of 5 bases. The CDR3 is made up of 15 amino acids.

The V gene is TRBV3-1 (or the pseudogene TRBV3-2), the J gene TRBJ1-2; no clear D. Per germline, CDR1 LGHDT and CDR2 YNNKEL (reference sequence). This CDR3 has 16 amino acids. The V and J ends lost 0 bases and 3 bases respectively, with 14 bases between them. The CDR3 nucleotides read TGTGCCAGCAGCCAAGAAAAGTGGGTTGGAGACTATGGCTACACCTTC. Amino acids: CASSQEKWVGDYGYTF.

This chain joins TRBV6-6 and TRBJ1-4; 8 bases fit TRBD1. Unmatched junction bases numbered 4, after V lost 5 bases and J lost 8 bases. CDR3 length: 13 amino acids. Germline assignment: CDR1 MNHNY and CDR2 SVGAGI (reference sequence). As DNA, the CDR3 is TGTGCCAGCAGTAGACAGGGGAGCGAAAAACTGTTTTTT. It encodes CASSRQGSEKLFF.

J is TRBJ2-7 and V is TRBV6-5; 7 positions match TRBD1. The V segment lost 7 bases and the J segment 2 bases; nucleotides outside the gene matches: 5. Germline assignment: CDR1 MNHEY and CDR2 SVGAGI. The CDR3 is made up of 13 amino acids. The CDR3 region has the DNA TGTGCCAGCAAAGGGACAGCCGCCTACGAGCAGTACTTC. Amino acids: CASKGTAAYEQYF.

The V call is TRBV29-1, the J call TRBJ1-5, with 11 bases aligning to TRBD1. This CDR3 spans 12 amino acids. From germline, CDR1 is SQVTM and CDR2 ANQGSEA. V shed 7 bases, J shed 6 bases, and the junction held 2 bases outside the gene matches. The CDR3 region is CSGTGGRQPQHF. In DNA form, the CDR3 reads TGCAGCGGGACAGGGGGCCGTCAGCCCCAGCATTTT.